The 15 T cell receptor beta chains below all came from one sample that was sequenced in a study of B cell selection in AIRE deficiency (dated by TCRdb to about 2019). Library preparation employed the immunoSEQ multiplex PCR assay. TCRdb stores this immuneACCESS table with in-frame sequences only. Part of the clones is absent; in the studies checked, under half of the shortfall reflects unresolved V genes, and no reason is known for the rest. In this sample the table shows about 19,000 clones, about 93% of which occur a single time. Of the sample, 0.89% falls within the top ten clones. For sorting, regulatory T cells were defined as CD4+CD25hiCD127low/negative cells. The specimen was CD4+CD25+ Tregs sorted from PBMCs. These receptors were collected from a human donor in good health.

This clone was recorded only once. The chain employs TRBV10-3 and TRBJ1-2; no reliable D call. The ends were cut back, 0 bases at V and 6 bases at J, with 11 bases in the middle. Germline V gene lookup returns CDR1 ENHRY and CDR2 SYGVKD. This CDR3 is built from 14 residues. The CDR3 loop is CAISESAEGHGYTF. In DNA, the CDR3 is TGTGCCATCAGTGAGTCGGCAGAAGGGCATGGCTACACCTTC.

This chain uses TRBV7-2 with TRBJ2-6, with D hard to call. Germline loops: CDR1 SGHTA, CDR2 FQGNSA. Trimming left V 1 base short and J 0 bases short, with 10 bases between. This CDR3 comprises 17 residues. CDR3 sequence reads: CASSLVPDYSGANVLTF. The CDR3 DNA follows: TGTGCCAGCAGCTTAGTTCCCGATTACTCTGGGGCCAACGTCCTGACTTTC.

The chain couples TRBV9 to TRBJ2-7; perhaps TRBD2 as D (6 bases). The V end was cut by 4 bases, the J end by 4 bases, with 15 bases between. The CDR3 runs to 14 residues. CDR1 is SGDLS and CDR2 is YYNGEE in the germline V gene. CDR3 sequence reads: CASSPGGQSYEQYF. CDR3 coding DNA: TGTGCCAGCAGCCCTGGAGGGCAGAGTTACGAGCAGTACTTC.

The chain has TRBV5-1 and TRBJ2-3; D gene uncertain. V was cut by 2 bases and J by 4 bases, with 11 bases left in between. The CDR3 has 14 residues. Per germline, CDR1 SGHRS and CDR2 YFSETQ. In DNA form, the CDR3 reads TGCGCCAGCAGCTTACTCAGCATTGCAGATACGCAGTATTTT. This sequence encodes CASSLLSIADTQYF.

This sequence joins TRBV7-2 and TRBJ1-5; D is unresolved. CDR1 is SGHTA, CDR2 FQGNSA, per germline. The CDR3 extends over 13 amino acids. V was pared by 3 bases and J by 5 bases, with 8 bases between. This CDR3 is CASSLSSHQPQHF. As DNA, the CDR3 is TGTGCCAGCAGCTTGAGTTCGCATCAGCCCCAGCATTTT.

The CDR3 here is CASSLTTGALYNSPLHF. In DNA form, the CDR3 reads TGTGCCAGCAGCCTGACGACAGGGGCCCTCTATAATTCACCCCTCCACTTT. The chain uses TRBV5-6 and TRBJ1-6; 8 bases are a match to TRBD1. The germline CDR1 and CDR2 sequences are SGHDT and YYEEEE. Trimming at V came to 4 bases and at J to 3 bases, leaving 9 bases not matched to a gene. The CDR3 runs 17 residues.

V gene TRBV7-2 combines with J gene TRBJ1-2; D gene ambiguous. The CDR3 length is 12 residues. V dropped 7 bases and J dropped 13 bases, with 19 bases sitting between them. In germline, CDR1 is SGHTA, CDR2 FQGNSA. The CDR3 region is CASNPGGHTPTF. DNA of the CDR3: TGTGCCAGCAACCCAGGAGGTCACACGCCCACCTTC.

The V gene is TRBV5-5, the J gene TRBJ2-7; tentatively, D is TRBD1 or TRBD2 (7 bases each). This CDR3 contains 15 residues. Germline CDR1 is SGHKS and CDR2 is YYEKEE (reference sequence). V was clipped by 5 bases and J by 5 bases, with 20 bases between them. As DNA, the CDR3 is TGTGCCAGCAGTAAACCAGGGGGGGCTGTCCACGAGCAGTACTTC. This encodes CASSKPGGAVHEQYF.

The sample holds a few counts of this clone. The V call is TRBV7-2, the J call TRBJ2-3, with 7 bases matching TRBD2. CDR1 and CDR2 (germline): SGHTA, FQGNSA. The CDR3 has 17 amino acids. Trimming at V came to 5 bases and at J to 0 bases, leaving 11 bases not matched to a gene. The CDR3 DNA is TGTGCCAGCAGCACCCCGTCGGCGGGGGTTAGCACAGATACGCAGTATTTT. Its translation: CASSTPSAGVSTDTQYF. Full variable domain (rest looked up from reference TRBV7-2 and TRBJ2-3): GAGVSQSPSNKVTEKGKDVELRCDPISGHTALYWYRQSLGQGLEFLIYFQGNSAPDKSGLPSDRFSAERTGGSVSTLTIQRTQQEDSAVYLCASSTPSAGVSTDTQYFGPGTRLTVL.

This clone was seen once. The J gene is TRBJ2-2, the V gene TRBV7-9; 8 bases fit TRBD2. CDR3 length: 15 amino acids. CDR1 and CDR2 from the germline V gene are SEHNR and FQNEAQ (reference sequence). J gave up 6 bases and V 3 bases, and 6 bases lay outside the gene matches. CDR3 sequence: CASSLASGFPGELFF. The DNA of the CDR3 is TGTGCCAGCAGCTTGGCTAGCGGGTTCCCCGGGGAGCTGTTTTTT.

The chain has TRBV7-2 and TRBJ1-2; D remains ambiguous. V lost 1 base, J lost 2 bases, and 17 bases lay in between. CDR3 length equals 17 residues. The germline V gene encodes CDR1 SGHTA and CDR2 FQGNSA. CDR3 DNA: TGTGCCAGCAGCTTAGACAGCTTTGTGGGAGGGAACTATGGCTACACCTTC. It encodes CASSLDSFVGGNYGYTF.

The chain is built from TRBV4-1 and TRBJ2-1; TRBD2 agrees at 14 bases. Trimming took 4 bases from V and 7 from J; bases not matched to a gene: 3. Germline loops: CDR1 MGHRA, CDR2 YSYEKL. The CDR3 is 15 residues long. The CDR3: CASSPGTSGSNEQFF. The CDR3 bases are TGCGCCAGCAGCCCCGGGACTAGCGGGAGTAATGAGCAGTTCTTC.

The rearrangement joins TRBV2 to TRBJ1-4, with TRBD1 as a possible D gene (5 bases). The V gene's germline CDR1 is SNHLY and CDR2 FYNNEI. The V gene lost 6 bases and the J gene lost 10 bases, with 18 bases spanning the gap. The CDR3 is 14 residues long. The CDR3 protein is CASRDGAADLKLFF. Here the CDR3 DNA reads TGTGCCAGCAGAGACGGGGCTGCGGATCTAAAACTGTTTTTT.

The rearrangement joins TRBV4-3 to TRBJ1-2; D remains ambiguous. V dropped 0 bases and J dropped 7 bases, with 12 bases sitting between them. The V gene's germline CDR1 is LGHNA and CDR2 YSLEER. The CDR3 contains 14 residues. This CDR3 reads CASSQEPGRGGYTF. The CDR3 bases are TGCGCCAGCAGCCAAGAACCGGGGAGAGGTGGCTACACCTTC.

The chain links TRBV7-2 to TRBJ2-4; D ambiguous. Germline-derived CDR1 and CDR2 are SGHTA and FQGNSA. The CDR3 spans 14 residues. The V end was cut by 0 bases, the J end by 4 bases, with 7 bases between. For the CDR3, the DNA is TGTGCCAGCAGCTTAGCCCTTGGTAAAAACATTCAGTACTTC. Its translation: CASSLALGKNIQYF.